These T cell receptor beta chains were read from a single sample in a study of shared clonotypes between healthy human individuals. Assay used: immunoSEQ multiplex PCR; TCRdb lists only in-frame clones, some missing. The repertoire consists of about 710,000 clones, with roughly two thirds occurring once and the leading ten covering under 2%. Sample: memory CD4+ T cells sorted from blood. These receptors were taken from a woman aged 25-40 years in good health. Each CDR3 is given with its conserved first and last residue. D genes are given only for firm matches. Part of the rows lack a size; the others show once, few, many or a class for expanded clones.

D	V	J	size	CDR3	DNA
.	TRBV6-5	TRBJ1-3	.	CASSVGPGNTIYF	TGTGCCAGCTCGGTGGGTCCTGGAAACACCATATATTTT
.	TRBV5-5	TRBJ1-2	.	CASSSSLPTAYYGYTF	TGTGCCAGCAGCTCCTCACTGCCGACAGCTTACTATGGCTACACCTTC
TRBD2	TRBV7-2	TRBJ2-3	.	CASSYETSGLTDTQYF	TGTGCCAGCAGTTACGAAACTAGCGGGCTCACAGATACGCAGTATTTT
TRBD1	TRBV27	TRBJ1-1	.	CASSDRGRGTEAFF	TGTGCCAGCAGTGACAGGGGGCGAGGCACTGAAGCTTTCTTT
.	TRBV5-4	TRBJ1-2	.	CASSPGQTYGYTF	TGTGCCAGCAGTCCAGGACAGACATATGGCTACACCTTC
.	TRBV19	TRBJ1-5	.	CASSIEQVAQPQHF	TGTGCCAGTAGTATAGAACAGGTTGCTCAGCCCCAGCATTTT
.	TRBV7-9	TRBJ1-2	few	CASSSVYYGYTF	TGTGCCAGCAGCTCAGTGTACTATGGCTACACCTTC
.	TRBV6-1	TRBJ2-3	.	CASSEQHGNTQYF	TGTGCCAGCAGTGAACAGCACGGAAATACGCAGTATTTT
.	TRBV15	TRBJ2-1	.	CATSRDRGVREQFF	TGTGCCACCAGCAGAGATAGGGGGGTCAGGGAGCAGTTCTTC
.	TRBV7-2	TRBJ1-1	once	CASSLGSGAGGTEAFF	TGTGCCAGCAGCTTAGGGTCCGGGGCCGGAGGCACTGAAGCTTTCTTT
.	TRBV27	TRBJ1-2	once	CASGTVPNYGYTF	TGTGCCAGCGGGACGGTACCCAACTATGGCTACACCTTC
.	TRBV9	TRBJ2-3	many	CASSFSLAATDTQYF	TGTGCCAGCAGCTTCTCGTTAGCGGCCACAGATACGCAGTATTTT
.	TRBV18	TRBJ2-3	.	CASSPSRVGTDTQYF	TGTGCCAGCTCCCCGAGCAGGGTGGGCACAGATACGCAGTATTTT
.	TRBV7-2	TRBJ1-3	.	CASSLGAAGLYGNTIYF	TGTGCCAGCAGCTTGGGGGCGGCAGGGTTGTATGGAAACACCATATATTTT
.	TRBV27	TRBJ2-7	.	CASSWRPDRGEQYF	TGTGCCAGCAGTTGGCGCCCCGACCGGGGCGAGCAGTACTTC
.	TRBV2	TRBJ1-5	few	CASSPGTDSNQPQHF	TGTGCCAGCAGCCCCGGGACGGATAGCAATCAGCCCCAGCATTTT
TRBD1	TRBV27	TRBJ2-7	few	CASSRTGHEQYF	TGTGCCAGCAGTAGGACAGGCCACGAGCAGTACTTC
.	TRBV28	TRBJ2-7	.	CASSTRLGQDSYEQYF	TGTGCCAGCAGTACACGTCTGGGGCAGGACTCCTACGAGCAGTACTTC
.	TRBV5-1	TRBJ1-4	.	CASSLVTAGAGEKLFF	TGCGCCAGCAGCTTGGTTACGGCAGGGGCGGGTGAAAAACTGTTTTTT
.	TRBV5-1	TRBJ1-4	.	CASSLGQVTNEKLFF	TGCGCCAGCAGCTTGGGGCAGGTCACTAATGAAAAACTGTTTTTT
.	TRBV11-1	TRBJ2-5	.	CASTQTGGETQYF	TGTGCCAGCACCCAGACCGGGGGAGAGACCCAGTACTTC
TRBD1	TRBV7-9	TRBJ1-2	.	CASSPHQGQDQYGYTF	TGTGCCAGCAGCCCTCACCAAGGACAGGATCAATATGGCTACACCTTC
.	TRBV11-2	TRBJ2-5	.	CASSLAQGPIVETQYF	TGTGCCAGCAGCTTAGCTCAGGGCCCAATCGTCGAGACCCAGTACTTC
.	TRBV6-5	TRBJ1-5	.	CASSYRQGSQPQHF	TGTGCCAGCAGTTACCGGCAGGGGAGCCAGCCCCAGCATTTT
.	TRBV11-2	TRBJ1-2	.	CASSFLSEDYGYTF	TGTGCCAGCAGCTTCCTCTCGGAGGACTATGGCTACACCTTC